This TCR beta chain stems from a study of T cell responses to AZD1222 COVID-19 vaccine. The CDR3 has 15 residues. Germline loops: CDR1 MNHEY, CDR2 SMNVEV (reference sequence). V gave up 5 bases and J gave up 5 bases, with 17 bases separating them. Libraries were prepared by immunoSEQ multiplex PCR; TCRdb keeps only in-frame clonotypes and omits some of them. The repertoire has over 100,000 clones, 80% to 90% of them found once; the top ten carry 9% to 15%. This sequence originates from an adult in good health. This chain uses TRBV27 with TRBJ2-3; D might be TRBD1 or TRBD2, each matching 6 bases. The starting material was peripheral blood, obtained on day 0 of AZD1222 vaccination. CDR3 amino acids: CASSGLGGAEDTQYF. DNA for the CDR3: TGTGCCAGCAGTGGCCTGGGGGGCGCGGAAGATACGCAGTATTTT.